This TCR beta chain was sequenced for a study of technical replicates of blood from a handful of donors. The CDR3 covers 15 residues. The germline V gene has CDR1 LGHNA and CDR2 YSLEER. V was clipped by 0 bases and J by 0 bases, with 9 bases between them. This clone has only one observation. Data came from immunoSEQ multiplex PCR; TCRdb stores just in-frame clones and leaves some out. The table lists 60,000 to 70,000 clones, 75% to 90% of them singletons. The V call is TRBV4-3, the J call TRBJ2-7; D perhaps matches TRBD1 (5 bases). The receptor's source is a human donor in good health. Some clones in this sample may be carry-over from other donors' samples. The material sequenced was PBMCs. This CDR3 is CASSQDRQLSYEQYF. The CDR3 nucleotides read TGCGCCAGCAGCCAAGATAGACAGCTCTCCTACGAGCAGTACTTC.